Listed here is a single T cell receptor beta chain. This clonotype was detected ten times or more. There is no known antigen for this receptor. Nothing much larger sits one base from this clone, and base qualities are not available. The sample belongs to a study of T cells in Graves' hyperthyroidism and ophthalmopathy (dated by TCRdb to between 2019 and 2020). For context, the study as a whole: Peripheral blood was collected at initial diagnosis, before any treatment. TCR Vbeta CDR3 sequencing of 120 to 150 peripheral blood samples (roughly 41 ophthalmopathy, some 75 hyperthyroidism and around 17 progressor patients) is reported in the paper. In more than 5 Graves' hyperthyroidism patients, the study also compared T-cell repertoires from thyroid tissue with T-cell repertoires from blood. The roughly 99 discovery patients were divided at random into training and test sets in a 7:3 ratio. After sampling, hyperthyroidism patients received methimazole starting at 30 mg daily, and ophthalmopathy patients received high-dose intravenous methylprednisolone. TCR V-J signatures able to tell the groups apart were searched for in a discovery cohort of about a hundred patients, of whom more than 40 had Graves' ophthalmopathy and 57 had stable Graves' hyperthyroidism. An independent validation cohort of under 20 hyperthyroidism patients and more than 15 patients who later progressed to ophthalmopathy tested prospective prediction of ophthalmopathy. Study-level results and caveats: No statistical method was used to set the sample size in advance, and investigators knew the group allocation. A 13 V-J signature model separated ophthalmopathy from stable hyperthyroidism, with 87.88% sensitivity and roughly 84% specificity in cross-validation and 80%/75% in testing. Most expanded thyroid clonotypes (frequency above 0.001) were also found in blood, which suggests that blood repertoires may mirror thyroid immune responses. In validation, progression to ophthalmopathy was predicted by the model with 70.59% sensitivity and about 72% specificity, a median of approximately 6.5 months before onset.

Stable Graves' hyperthyroidism was defined as the absence of progression to ophthalmopathy over 18 months of follow-up. Hyperthyroidism patients were newly diagnosed, had a disease duration of under 2 months, and were aged 18 to 65 years. Any patient with an uncontrolled infection, another autoimmune disease, pregnancy or lactation was excluded. Diagnoses were based on clinical symptoms, serum thyroxine and TRAb, thyroid ultrasound and orbital computed tomography. PBMCs were isolated from about 9 ml of fresh peripheral blood by Ficoll-Paque density gradient centrifugation. Trizol reagent was used to extract total RNA, and RNA quality was then checked on an Agilent 2100 Bioanalyzer. The TCR beta CDR3 regions were amplified from the RNA transcripts. For the first round of RT-PCR on the TCR CDR3, the HTBI primer set was used together with the Qiagen OneStep RT-PCR kit. The libraries were constructed in a second round of multiplex PCR and then size-selected and purified. Libraries were sequenced paired-end with 100 bp reads on an Illumina HiSeq2000. Per the original workflow: SOAPnuke was used to process the raw data, with reads discarded if the reads contained adapters or uncalled bases, had a mean Phred below 15, or lacked an exact constant-primer or identifier match. High-quality paired reads were merged with COPE v1.2.5, and unique nucleotide sequences were defined as clonotypes. Clonotypes were aligned to IMGT TRBV, TRBD and TRBJ reference segments using MiTCR v1.1. Only V-J combinations with frequency above 0.0001, covering about 99% of repertoires, were analysed. A TCS score was defined as the ratio of F50 (clonal expansion) to E x V (chaos), with BLOSUM62-based TCRdist applied between CDR3 peptides within each V-J. Welch's t-statistics and random forest reduced 500 to 550 V-J features to around 14, which were used in a naive Bayes classifier (R e1071). Using fastp trimming at Q25 and MiXCR clonotype assembly, TCRdb reanalyzed the public sequencing data and kept in-frame beta chains. A single entry per CDR3 protein holds the most common genes and DNA from its merged rows. The authors' filters were not applied to this entry. This sample is represented by a few hundred thousand distinct CDR3 sequences; 15% to 18% of them were singletons. The top ten clones comprise roughly 7.3% of the sample.

Trimming removed 4 bases from V and 5 bases from J; the gene matches leave 3 bases unexplained. The germline V gene sets CDR1 to SGHTA and CDR2 to FQGTGA. Counted from cysteine to phenylalanine, this CDR3 has 13 amino acids. Just CDR3 DNA is preserved here, 39 bases in frame from base 1. What was sequenced was blood. This sequence was found in a young woman with Graves' hyperthyroidism. This sequence uses TRBV7-3 and TRBJ1-1; 8 central nucleotides agree with TRBD1. The CDR3 corresponds to CASSYRTGTEAFF. Here is the DNA: TGTGCCAGCAGCTATAGGACAGGGACTGAAGCTTTCTTT.